These T cell receptor beta chains were read from a single sample in a study of vaccination and CD4 T cells after COVID-19. For these TCRs, the target antigens are not known. MiXCR, run by TCRdb on the PCR reads, gives a single entry per CDR3 protein. The profile shows thousands of distinct CDR3 sequences, 45% to 60% of them singletons. The specimen sequenced was CD4+ T cells from blood, cultured in vitro. These receptors all come from a human donor who had recovered from COVID-19. Each CDR3 is given with its conserved first and last residue. The D gene is left open where the match is weak. The size field is filled for only some rows; it gives once, few, many or a size class.

D	J	size	V	DNA	CDR3
-	TRBJ1-1	few	TRBV11-3	TGTGCCAGCAGCCCAACAGGGATTGAAGCTTTCTTT	CASSPTGIEAFF
-	TRBJ2-2	-	TRBV11-3	TGTGCCAGCAGCTCACCGGGATTAGCGACCGGGGAGCTGTTTTTT	CASSSPGLATGELFF
TRBD1	TRBJ2-7	-	TRBV20-1	TGCAGTGCTAGAGATAAAAGGACAGGGCCCTACGAGCAGTACTTC	CSARDKRTGPYEQYF
-	TRBJ2-1	few	TRBV6-1	TGTGCCAGCAGTGAAGTTTTGGGCAGGTCCTACAATGAGCAGTTCTTC	CASSEVLGRSYNEQFF
-	TRBJ1-2	-	TRBV2	TGTGCCAGCAGTGAAGACAAAAATTATGGCTACACCTTC	CASSEDKNYGYTF
-	TRBJ2-7	large	TRBV20-1	TGCAGTGCCGACGGAGGGAATGGAGGGACTGATTGGGACGAGCAGTACTTC	CSADGGNGGTDWDEQYF
TRBD1	TRBJ2-7	few	TRBV7-3	TGTGCCAGCAGCTCTCGTCCAGGGGACAGGGCTTACTTC	CASSSRPGDRAYF
-	TRBJ1-3	-	TRBV27	TGTGCCAGCAGTTCCCGGACCTCTGGAAACACCATATATTTT	CASSSRTSGNTIYF
-	TRBJ1-5	-	TRBV4-1	TGCGCCAGCAGCCAAGATCTTGACAGTCGGAATCAGCCCCAGCATTTT	CASSQDLDSRNQPQHF
TRBD2	TRBJ2-5	-	TRBV7-2	TGTGCCAGCACAAGACTAGCGGAAGAGACCCAGTACTTC	CASTRLAEETQYF
-	TRBJ1-3	few	TRBV27	TGTGCCAGCAGTCCTCAGGCTGGAAACACCATATATTTT	CASSPQAGNTIYF
-	TRBJ2-7	-	TRBV5-1	TGCGCCAGCAGCGAAGCCTACGAGCAGTACTTC	CASSEAYEQYF
TRBD2	TRBJ2-2	-	TRBV24-1	TGTGCCACCAGAGGAGCGGGAGACACCGGGGAGCTGTTTTTT	CATRGAGDTGELFF
-	TRBJ2-3	few	TRBV23-1	TGCGCCAGCAGTCCTCACAGGGTTAAGATGGAAGATACGCAGTATTTT	CASSPHRVKMEDTQYF
-	TRBJ2-3	once	TRBV12-3/TRBV12-4	TGTGCCAGCAGCCTCTCCCAAACTAGCACAGATACGCAGTATTTT	CASSLSQTSTDTQYF
-	TRBJ2-3	-	TRBV5-1	TGCGCCAGCAGCTTGGCAGGGGAAGCAGATACGCAGTATTTT	CASSLAGEADTQYF
-	TRBJ1-5	-	TRBV5-1	TGCGCCAGCAGCTTGGAGGGTTTAAGAAATCAGCCCCAGCATTTT	CASSLEGLRNQPQHF
TRBD1	TRBJ1-5	-	TRBV10-1	TGCGCCAGCAGTGTAAAGGGGGCGCCGATTAGCAATCAGCCCCAGCATTTT	CASSVKGAPISNQPQHF
TRBD2	TRBJ2-5	few	TRBV10-2	TGCGCCAGCAGTCGGCGGGAGGGCCGAGAGACCCAGTACTTC	CASSRREGRETQYF
TRBD1	TRBJ2-2	few	TRBV6-2/TRBV6-3	TGTGCCAGCAGCTCACAGGGGCCCGGGGAGCTGTTTTTT	CASSSQGPGELFF
TRBD1	TRBJ1-3	-	TRBV5-1	TGCGCCAGCAGCTTGAGGGCTGGGGACAGCTTCTCTGGAAACACCATATATTTT	CASSLRAGDSFSGNTIYF
TRBD2	TRBJ2-7	-	TRBV5-6	TGTGCCAGCAGCTCACCCATCCTAGCGGGAGGGCGGTACTTC	CASSSPILAGGRYF
-	TRBJ1-4	-	TRBV6-5	TGTGCCAGCAGTTACTCGATAGAGAAACTGTTTTTT	CASSYSIEKLFF
TRBD1	TRBJ1-2	-	TRBV2	TGTGCCAGCAGTGTGGAGAACAGGGGGCTGGCCTATGGCTACACCTTC	CASSVENRGLAYGYTF
-	TRBJ1-1	-	TRBV24-1	TGTGCCACCAGTGCAGGGACTGAAGCTTTCTTT	CATSAGTEAFF
-	TRBJ1-4	few	TRBV12-3/TRBV12-4	TGTGCCAGCAGCCTCGACGAAAAACTGTTTTTT	CASSLDEKLFF
-	TRBJ1-3	few	TRBV4-3	TGCGCCAGCAGCCGAGGCAGAGGGGGGGGTGGCTCTGGAAACACCATATATTTT	CASSRGRGGGGSGNTIYF
TRBD1	TRBJ1-2	few	TRBV11-3	TGTGCCAGCAGTGGAGACAGGGCCCATGGCTACACCTTC	CASSGDRAHGYTF
TRBD2	TRBJ2-3	-	TRBV6-2/TRBV6-3	TGTGCCAGCAGTTACTCGAGGGGACTAGCGCCTACGCAGTATTTT	CASSYSRGLAPTQYF
TRBD1	TRBJ1-4	few	TRBV19	TGTGCCAGTAGACGACCGGGACAGGGGAATGAAAAACTGTTTTTT	CASRRPGQGNEKLFF
-	TRBJ1-5	once	TRBV28	TGTGCCTCCCTCGGGAGCAATCAGCCCCAGCATTTT	CASLGSNQPQHF
-	TRBJ2-1	-	TRBV27	TGTGCCAGCAACCTAGGTGGCTACGGCTACAATGAGCAGTTCTTC	CASNLGGYGYNEQFF
-	TRBJ1-2	-	TRBV9	TGTGCCAGCAGCGTAGAGGCGGACTATGGCTACACCTTC	CASSVEADYGYTF
TRBD2	TRBJ2-2	-	TRBV20-1	TGCAGTGCTAGAGATCAGAGGGGAAGCGGGGAGCCGTTTTTT	CSARDQRGSGEPFF
-	TRBJ1-5	-	TRBV28	TGTGCCAGCAGTTCCCTGAATGCAGGGGGCAATCAGCCCCAGCATTTT	CASSSLNAGGNQPQHF
-	TRBJ2-7	-	TRBV7-2	TGTGCCAGCAGCTTAGTTTCCGGGGCCTACGAGCAGTACTTC	CASSLVSGAYEQYF
TRBD2	TRBJ2-1	-	TRBV20-1	TGCAGTGCTTTCCCCGGGACTATCACCTACAATGAGCAGTTCTTC	CSAFPGTITYNEQFF
TRBD2	TRBJ2-3	-	TRBV19	TGTGCCAGTAGTATTCGGGAGGCAAGCACAGATACGCAGTATTTT	CASSIREASTDTQYF
TRBD1	TRBJ2-7	-	TRBV5-1	TGCGCCAGCAGCCCCCGTGGACAGGTCTACGAGCAGTACTTC	CASSPRGQVYEQYF
TRBD1	TRBJ1-2	-	TRBV5-1	TGCGCCAGCAGCACAACGGGCGGGACAGGCAGAATCTATGGCTACACCTTC	CASSTTGGTGRIYGYTF
TRBD1	TRBJ1-2	-	TRBV20-1	TGCAGTGCATCCAACAGGGGAAGCGGCTACACCTTC	CSASNRGSGYTF
-	TRBJ2-1	-	TRBV11-3	TGTGTCAGCAGCTTACGGGACTCCTACAATGAGCAGTTCTTC	CVSSLRDSYNEQFF
-	TRBJ1-1	large	TRBV18	TGTGCCAGCTCACCGAAAGGCCGGAACAGCGACACTGAAGCTTTCTTT	CASSPKGRNSDTEAFF
TRBD1	TRBJ1-5	-	TRBV12-3/TRBV12-4	TGTGCCAGCAGTTTGGACAGGGGTAGCAATCAGCCCCAGCATTTT	CASSLDRGSNQPQHF
-	TRBJ2-2	-	TRBV30	TGTGCCTCCCCCCCCTGGACCCGAGCGAACACCGGGGAGCTGTTTTTT	CASPPWTRANTGELFF
-	TRBJ1-5	-	TRBV2	TGTGCCAGCAGTTTTGACAGTGGCGGATGGGATCAGCCCCAGCATTTT	CASSFDSGGWDQPQHF
TRBD1	TRBJ2-1	few	TRBV20-1	TGCAGTGCTGACTCGGACAGGAAACACAATGAGCAGTTCTTC	CSADSDRKHNEQFF
-	TRBJ2-1	-	TRBV19	TGTGCCAGTAGGGCCAGGGGCGGGGCCACGGATGAGCAGTTCTTC	CASRARGGATDEQFF
-	TRBJ2-1	-	TRBV30	TGTGCCTGGAGTGCAGGTGTTGGAGGCAATGAGCAGTTCTTC	CAWSAGVGGNEQFF